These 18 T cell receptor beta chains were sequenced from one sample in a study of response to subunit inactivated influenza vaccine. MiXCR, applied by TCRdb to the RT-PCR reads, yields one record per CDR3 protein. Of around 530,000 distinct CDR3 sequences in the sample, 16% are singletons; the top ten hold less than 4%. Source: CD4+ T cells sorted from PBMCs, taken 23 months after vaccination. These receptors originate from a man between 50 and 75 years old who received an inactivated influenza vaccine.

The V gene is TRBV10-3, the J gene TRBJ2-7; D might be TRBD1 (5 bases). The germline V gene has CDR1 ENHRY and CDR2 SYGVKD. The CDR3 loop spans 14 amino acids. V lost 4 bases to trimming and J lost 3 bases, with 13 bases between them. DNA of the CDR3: TGTGCCATCAGTGTCGGGCAGGGCTTCTACGAGCAGTACTTC. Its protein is CAISVGQGFYEQYF.

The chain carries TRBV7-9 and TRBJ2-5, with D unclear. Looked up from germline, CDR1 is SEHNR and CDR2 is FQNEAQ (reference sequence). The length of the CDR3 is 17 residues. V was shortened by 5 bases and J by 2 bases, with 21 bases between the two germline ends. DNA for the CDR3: TGTGCCAGCAGCAAACCCCGCGAGGCCCACATACAAGAGACCCAGTACTTC. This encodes CASSKPREAHIQETQYF.

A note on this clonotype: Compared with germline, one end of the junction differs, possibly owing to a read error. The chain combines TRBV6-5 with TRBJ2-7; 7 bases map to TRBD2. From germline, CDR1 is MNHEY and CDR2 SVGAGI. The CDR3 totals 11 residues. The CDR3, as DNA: TGTGCCACCAGTCTTGGGGGGGTCCGGTACTTC. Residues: CATSLGGVRYF.

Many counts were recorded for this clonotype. The CDR3 DNA sequence: TGTGCCAGCAGGGGGACAGGGTCGGACTATGGCTACACCTTC. It codes for CASRGTGSDYGYTF. J is TRBJ1-2 and V is TRBV12-3 or TRBV12-4; 9 bases agree with TRBD1. J gave up 3 bases and V 6 bases, and 5 bases lay outside the gene matches. This CDR3 spans 14 amino acids.

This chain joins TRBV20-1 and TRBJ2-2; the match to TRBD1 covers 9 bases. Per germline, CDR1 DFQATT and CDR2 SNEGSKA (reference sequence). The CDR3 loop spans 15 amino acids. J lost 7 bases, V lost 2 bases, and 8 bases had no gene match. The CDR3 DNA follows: TGCAGTGCTAGAACAGGGGGCGAGTTATTCGGGGAGCTGTTTTTT. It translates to CSARTGGELFGELFF.

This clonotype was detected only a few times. CDR3: CASSVRTGAYTEAFF. The CDR3 nucleotides are TGTGCCAGCAGTGTTAGGACAGGGGCCTACACTGAAGCTTTCTTT. This chain joins TRBV2 and TRBJ1-1; 9 nucleotides match TRBD1. J lost 3 bases, V lost 4 bases, and 6 bases had no gene match. CDR3 length: 15 residues. CDR1 and CDR2 (germline): SNHLY, FYNNEI.

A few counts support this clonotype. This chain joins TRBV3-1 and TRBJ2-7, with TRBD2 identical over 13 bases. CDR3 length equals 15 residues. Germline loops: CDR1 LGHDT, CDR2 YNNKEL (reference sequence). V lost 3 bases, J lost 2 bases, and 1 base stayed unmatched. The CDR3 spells CASSHGTSGAYEQYF. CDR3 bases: TGTGCCAGCAGCCACGGGACTAGCGGGGCCTACGAGCAGTACTTC.

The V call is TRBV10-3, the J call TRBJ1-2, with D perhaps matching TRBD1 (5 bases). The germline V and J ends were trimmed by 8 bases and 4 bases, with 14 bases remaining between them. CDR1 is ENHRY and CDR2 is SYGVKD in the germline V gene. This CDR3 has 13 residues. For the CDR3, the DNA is TGTGCCATCCCCAGGGCCTACAGCTATGGCTACACCTTC. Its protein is CAIPRAYSYGYTF.

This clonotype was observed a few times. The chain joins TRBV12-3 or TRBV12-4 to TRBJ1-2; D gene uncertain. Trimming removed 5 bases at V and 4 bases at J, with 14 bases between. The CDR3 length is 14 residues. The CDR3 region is CASSPIGLGYGYTF. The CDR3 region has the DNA TGTGCCAGCAGTCCCATCGGTTTGGGCTATGGCTACACCTTC.

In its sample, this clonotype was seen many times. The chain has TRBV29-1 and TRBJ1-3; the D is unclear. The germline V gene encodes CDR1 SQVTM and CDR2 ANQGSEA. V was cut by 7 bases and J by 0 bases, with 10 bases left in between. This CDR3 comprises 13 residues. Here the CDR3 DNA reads TGCAGCGCCACACCCTCCTCTGGAAACACCATATATTTT. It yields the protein CSATPSSGNTIYF.

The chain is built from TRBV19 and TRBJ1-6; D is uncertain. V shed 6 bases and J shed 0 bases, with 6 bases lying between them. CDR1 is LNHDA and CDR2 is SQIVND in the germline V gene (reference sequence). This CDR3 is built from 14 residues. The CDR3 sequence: CASRVDSYNSPLHF. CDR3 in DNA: TGTGCCAGTAGGGTGGACTCCTATAATTCACCCCTCCACTTT.

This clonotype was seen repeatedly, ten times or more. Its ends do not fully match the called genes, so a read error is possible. Here the CDR3 reads CASSWGLAANTGELFF. CDR3 coding DNA: TGTGCCAGCAGTTGGGGACTAGCGGCCAACACCGGGGAGCTGTTTTTT. The chain recombines TRBV5-1 with TRBJ2-2; 11 bases map to TRBD2. CDR1 SGHRS and CDR2 YFSETQ come from the germline V gene. The CDR3 is made up of 16 amino acids.

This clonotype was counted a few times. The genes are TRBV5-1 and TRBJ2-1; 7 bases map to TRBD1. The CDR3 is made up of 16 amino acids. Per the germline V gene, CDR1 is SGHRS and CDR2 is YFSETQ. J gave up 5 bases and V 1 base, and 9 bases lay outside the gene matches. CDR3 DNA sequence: TGCGCCAGCAGCTTGCAGGACAGGCTCCCCGACAATGAGCAGTTCTTC. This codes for CASSLQDRLPDNEQFF.

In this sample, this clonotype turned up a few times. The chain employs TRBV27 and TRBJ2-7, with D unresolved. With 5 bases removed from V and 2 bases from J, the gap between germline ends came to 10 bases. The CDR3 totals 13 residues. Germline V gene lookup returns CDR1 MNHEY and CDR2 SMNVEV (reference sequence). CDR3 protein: CASSPTAPYEQYF. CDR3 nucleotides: TGTGCCAGCAGTCCAACAGCACCCTACGAGCAGTACTTC.

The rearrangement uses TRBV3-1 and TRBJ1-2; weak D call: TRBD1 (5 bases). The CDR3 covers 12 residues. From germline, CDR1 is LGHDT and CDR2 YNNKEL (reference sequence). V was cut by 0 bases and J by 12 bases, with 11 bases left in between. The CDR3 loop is CASSQEGGADTF. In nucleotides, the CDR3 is TGTGCCAGCAGCCAAGAGGGAGGGGCCGACACCTTC.

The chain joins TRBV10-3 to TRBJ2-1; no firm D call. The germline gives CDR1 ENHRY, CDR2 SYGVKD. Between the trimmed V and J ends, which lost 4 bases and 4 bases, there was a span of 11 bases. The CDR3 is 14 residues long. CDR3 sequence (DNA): TGTGCCATCAGTGTAGGTATGAATTACAATGAGCAGTTCTTC. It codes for CAISVGMNYNEQFF.

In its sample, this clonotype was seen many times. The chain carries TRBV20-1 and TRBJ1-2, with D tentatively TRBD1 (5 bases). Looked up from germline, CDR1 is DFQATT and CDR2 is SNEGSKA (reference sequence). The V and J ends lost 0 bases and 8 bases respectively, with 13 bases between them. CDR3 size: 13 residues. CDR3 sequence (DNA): TGCAGTGCTAGAGACAGGGACCGAGGGGGCTACACCTTC. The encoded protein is CSARDRDRGGYTF.

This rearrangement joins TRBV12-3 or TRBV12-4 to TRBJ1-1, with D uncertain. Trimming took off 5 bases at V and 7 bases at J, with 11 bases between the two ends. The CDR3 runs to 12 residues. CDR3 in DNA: TGTGCCAGCAGTCGAGGTACCCGTGAAGCTTTCTTT. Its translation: CASSRGTREAFF.